This passage covers 2 T cell receptor beta chains from one sample sequenced in a study of response to subunit inactivated influenza vaccine. Each CDR3 protein is one row after TCRdb ran MiXCR on the RT-PCR reads. The sample lists under 200,000 distinct CDR3 sequences; around 9.9% were seen once. The sequenced sample was non-naive T cells sorted from PBMCs, obtained 45 days after vaccination. The receptor source for this set is a man over 45 who received an inactivated influenza vaccine.

The table lists this clonotype with many counts. This chain links TRBV7-3 with TRBJ2-1, with 10 bases aligning to TRBD2. V lost 0 bases to trimming and J lost 5 bases; unmatched junction nucleotides: 4. Germline V gives CDR1 SGHTA, CDR2 FQGTGA. The length of the CDR3 is 16 residues. The CDR3 DNA is TGTGCCAGCAGCTTAACACTAGCGGGATCCCACAATGAGCAGTTCTTC. Amino acids: CASSLTLAGSHNEQFF.

The chain couples TRBV4-2 to TRBJ2-5; D is possibly TRBD2 (7 bases). There are 13 residues in the CDR3. V lost 0 bases and J 7 bases, leaving 9 bases between the germline ends. Germline V lookup: CDR1 LGHNA, CDR2 YNFKEQ. The CDR3 coding sequence is TGTGCCAGCAGCCAAGAGGGAGGGGGGACCCAGTACTTC. Protein product: CASSQEGGGTQYF.